The next 8 T cell receptor beta chains were all read from a single sample in a study of blood T cell repertoires in COVID-19. Method: immunoSEQ multiplex PCR; TCRdb's copy keeps in-frame clones and lacks some. The sample records roughly 290,000 clones, around four fifths being singletons. Sequencing was done on a sample of peripheral blood. All receptors come from a woman aged 45-65 years with active or convalescent COVID-19.

This chain links TRBV6-5 with TRBJ1-1; tentative D call: TRBD1 (6 bases). Trimming cost V 2 bases and J 1 base, with 11 bases left between them. This CDR3 has 15 amino acids. Germline V CDR1 and CDR2: MNHEY, SVGAGI. CDR3 bases: TGTGCCAGCAGTTACGCGCCGACAGGGAACACTGAAGCTTTCTTT. Its translation is CASSYAPTGNTEAFF.

The chain is built from TRBV9 and TRBJ2-3; D gene ambiguous. V dropped 1 base and J dropped 4 bases, with 7 bases sitting between them. The CDR3 is 13 residues long. CDR1 is SGDLS, CDR2 YYNGEE, per germline. CDR3 in DNA: TGTGCCAGCAGCGTACAGGTTTCAGATACGCAGTATTTT. This codes for CASSVQVSDTQYF. The full variable domain, rest sourced from reference TRBV9 and TRBJ2-3, is DSGVTQTPKHLITATGQRVTLRCSPRSGDLSVYWYQQSLDQGLQFLIQYYNGEERAKGNILERFSAQQFPDLHSELNLSSLELGDSALYFCASSVQVSDTQYFGPGTRLTVL.

The chain recombines TRBV30 with TRBJ1-3; D remains ambiguous. Germline CDR1 reads GTSNPN; CDR2 reads SVGIG (reference sequence). The V gene lost 1 base and the J gene lost 6 bases, with 7 bases spanning the gap. CDR3 size: 12 residues. CDR3 sequence reads: CAWSDPLNTIYF. The CDR3 nucleotides are TGTGCCTGGAGTGACCCACTAAACACCATATATTTT. Complete variable domain (other parts from reference TRBV30 and TRBJ1-3): SQTIHQWPATLVQPVGSPLSLECTVEGTSNPNLYWYRQAAGRGLQLLFYSVGIGQISSEVPQNLSASRPQDRQFILSSKKLLLSDSGFYLCAWSDPLNTIYFGEGSWLTVV.

The genes are TRBV19 and TRBJ2-3; TRBD2 agrees at 10 bases. The CDR3 totals 15 residues. The ends lost 2 bases at V and 4 bases at J; junction bases unmatched: 3. Germline CDR1 and CDR2: LNHDA and SQIVND (reference sequence). CDR3 DNA: TGTGCCAGTAGTATACTAGCGGGAGAATCAGATACGCAGTATTTT. Protein: CASSILAGESDTQYF.

The chain couples TRBV3-1 (or the pseudogene TRBV3-2) to TRBJ1-2; 7 nucleotides match TRBD1. This CDR3 is 14 amino acids long. Germline lookup yields CDR1 LGHDT and CDR2 YNNKEL (reference sequence). V was clipped by 7 bases and J by 6 bases; unmatched bases: 11. Written as DNA, the CDR3 is TGTGCCAGCAACCGACAGGGAAGCACAAATGGCTACACCTTC. Amino acid sequence: CASNRQGSTNGYTF.

The chain joins TRBV10-3 to TRBJ1-2, with a possible D match to TRBD1 (6 bases). Deletions cut 5 bases from V and 7 bases from J, with 14 bases between. This CDR3 is 13 amino acids long. CDR1 ENHRY and CDR2 SYGVKD come from the germline V gene. This chain's CDR3 is CAISRTDFSGYTF. Here the CDR3 DNA reads TGTGCCATCAGTCGGACAGATTTCTCTGGCTACACCTTC.

The V call is TRBV9, the J call TRBJ2-1, with 10 bases lining up with TRBD2. Trimming took 4 bases from V and 2 from J; bases not matched to a gene: 12. CDR3 length equals 18 residues. CDR1 and CDR2 from the germline V gene are SGDLS and YYNGEE. The CDR3 loop is CASSPRDGLAETYNEQFF. In DNA, the CDR3 is TGTGCCAGCAGCCCTAGGGACGGACTAGCGGAGACCTACAATGAGCAGTTCTTC.

The chain employs TRBV6-4 and TRBJ1-5; perhaps TRBD1 as D (5 bases). Between the trimmed V and J ends, which lost 2 bases and 0 bases, there was a span of 14 bases. This CDR3 is built from 17 residues. Germline V lookup: CDR1 MRHNA, CDR2 SNTAGT. The CDR3 coding sequence is TGTGCCAGCAGTGACCCCACCAGGGATGCTAGCAATCAGCCCCAGCATTTT. Protein: CASSDPTRDASNQPQHF.